This T cell receptor beta chain is from a study of blood T cell dynamics during melanoma immunotherapy. The time point was: pre-treatment baseline. The protocol was immunoSEQ multiplex PCR, while the TCRdb copy is restricted to in-frame clones and leaves out a portion. The table includes about 4,800 clones, around nine tenths detected once. Sequences were derived from blood, sampled from a patient treated with checkpoint blockade. The receptor was isolated from a human donor with melanoma.

The CDR3 DNA follows: TGTGCCAGCAGCTCCGGGACTAGCGGGCACGATGAGCAGTTCTTC. It is translated as CASSSGTSGHDEQFF. The genes are TRBV7-9 and TRBJ2-1, with TRBD2 matching 12 bases. CDR3 length: 15 residues. With V trimmed by 4 bases and J by 8 bases, 6 bases remained unmatched. Germline V gene lookup returns CDR1 SEHNR and CDR2 FQNEAQ (reference sequence). The variable domain in full, with the rest retrieved from reference TRBV7-9 and TRBJ2-1, is DTGVSQNPRHKITKRGQNVTFRCDPISEHNRLYWYRQTLGQGPEFLTYFQNEAQLEKSRLLSDRFSAERPKGSFSTLEIQRTEQGDSAMYLCASSSGTSGHDEQFFGPGTRLTVL.